What follows is one TCR beta chain and its context. The sample comes from a study of long-term antiretroviral therapy in people with HIV. Germline V CDR1 and CDR2: LNHDA, SQIVND (reference sequence). CDR3 size: 17 residues. V was pared by 3 bases and J by 0 bases, with 3 bases of the junction left unmatched. Donors needed at least one pre-ART PBMC sample plus at least two post-ART samples. Assay version v3.0 of immunoSEQ was used, and it was run at survey level. Samples were sequenced targeting roughly 35,000-55,000 T-cell genomes each. The table came from immunoSEQ multiplex PCR; TCRdb's copy has only in-frame clones and leaves some out. The sample records 32,000 or so clones, approximately 85% being singletons.

V gene TRBV19 combines with J gene TRBJ2-1, with 12 bases identical to TRBD2. The sample here was unsorted PBMCs, taken approximately 3.3 years after starting antiretroviral therapy. The receptor was derived from a young man with HIV. The CDR3 here is CASSISTSGSSYNEQFF. CDR3 DNA sequence: TGTGCCAGTAGTATCTCGACTAGCGGGAGCTCCTACAATGAGCAGTTCTTC.